This TCR beta chain originates from a study of cytomegalovirus exposure and HLA in healthy donors. Use of 60 Vbeta and 13 Jbeta primers characterized the PCR. Sequencing used immunoSEQ multiplex PCR; TCRdb keeps in-frame clones, though not all of them. Of roughly 61,000 clones listed, 65% to 85% are singletons. Study-level findings and limits: When presence/absence was analysed, sequencing depth was taken to be roughly uniform across donors.

Germline V CDR1 and CDR2: SGHNT, YENEEA. The CDR3 contains 16 residues. After removal of 0 bases from V and 5 bases from J, the junction contained 5 bases not matched to a gene. To note about this clone: Its antigen is currently unknown.

This clonotype was sampled from a male donor in good health and CMV-seronegative. The rearrangement uses TRBV11-3 and TRBJ2-3; 10 nucleotides line up with TRBD1. The sequenced sample was PBMCs. The CDR3: CASSLDPTGGVDTQYF. The CDR3, as DNA: TGTGCCAGCAGCTTAGATCCGACAGGGGGCGTAGATACGCAGTATTTT.